This T cell receptor beta chain was documented in a study of blood T cell repertoires in COVID-19. In the original workflow: How many nucleated cells were present was estimated from reference gene primer amplification. Here immunoSEQ multiplex PCR was the method, and the copy in TCRdb shows in-frame clones only, minus some. Clone size and the V and J calls come from that table; the DNA yielded D and trimming. The sample includes under 130,000 clones, about 80% of them seen just once. Germline V gene lookup returns CDR1 LNHDA and CDR2 SQIVND (reference sequence). The CDR3 spans 14 residues. Trimming took 7 bases from V and 2 from J; bases not matched to a gene: 4.

Sample: peripheral blood. This chain joins TRBV19 and TRBJ1-2; 10 bases match TRBD1. The TCR sequence derives from a woman aged 70-85 years with acute or convalescent COVID-19. CDR3 DNA: TGTGCCAGTACCCCGGACAGGGGGAACTATGGCTACACCTTC. Protein product: CASTPDRGNYGYTF.